These 19 T cell receptor beta chains were all obtained from the same sample, sequenced in a study of Ad26.COV2.S vaccination and SARS-CoV-2 variants. TCRdb keeps only in-frame clones here, not all; method: immunoSEQ multiplex PCR. The sample shows about 250,000 clones, around 87% of them seen only once. Treatment given: about 20 received Ad26.COV2.S at low or high dose, single or two shots; 5 received placebo; per-sample allocation not given. Material that was analyzed had been drawn on day 63 after the first vaccine or placebo injection. The input for sequencing was peripheral blood, taken in a trial of Ad26.COV2.S vaccine versus placebo. The source is a person between 18 and 65 years old who received the Ad26.COV2.S COVID-19 vaccine or a placebo.

The chain couples TRBV4-1 to TRBJ1-2, with D maybe TRBD1 (5 bases). This CDR3 is 15 amino acids long. Trimming left V 3 bases short and J 4 bases short, with 15 bases between. CDR1 and CDR2 from the germline V gene are MGHRA and YSYEKL. The CDR3 nucleotides read TGCGCCAGCAGCCACCCGGTGCAGGGATTCTATGGCTACACCTTC. Amino acid sequence: CASSHPVQGFYGYTF.

The V gene is TRBV7-9, the J gene TRBJ1-2, with D unresolved. Trimming shortened V by 4 bases and J by 3 bases, and 6 bases separated the two germline ends. Germline CDR1 SEHNR, CDR2 FQNEAQ (reference sequence). This CDR3 contains 12 residues. CDR3 nucleotides: TGTGCCAGCAGCTCGTTGGACTATGGCTACACCTTC. Translating gives CASSSLDYGYTF. The variable domain in full, completed from reference TRBV7-9 and TRBJ1-2, reads DTGVSQNPRHKITKRGQNVTFRCDPISEHNRLYWYRQTLGQGPEFLTYFQNEAQLEKSRLLSDRFSAERPKGSFSTLEIQRTEQGDSAMYLCASSSLDYGYTFGSGTRLTVV.

This chain uses TRBV5-5 with TRBJ1-1, with D perhaps matching TRBD1 (6 bases). V lost 0 bases and J lost 8, with 20 bases in between. There are 16 residues in the CDR3. Looked up from germline, CDR1 is SGHKS and CDR2 is YYEKEE (reference sequence). CDR3 amino acids: CASSLVDRRYMPEAFF. In nucleotides, the CDR3 is TGTGCCAGCAGCTTGGTTGACAGGCGCTATATGCCCGAAGCTTTCTTT.

The rearrangement joins TRBV6-5 to TRBJ2-1, with 9 bases aligning to TRBD2. Germline V gene lookup returns CDR1 MNHEY and CDR2 SVGAGI. The CDR3 extends over 16 amino acids. Trimming at V came to 4 bases and at J to 6 bases, leaving 10 bases not matched to a gene. CDR3 sequence (DNA): TGTGCCAGCAGTTTCATAGCGGGAGTGGCCGGCAATGAGCAGTTCTTC. Residues: CASSFIAGVAGNEQFF.

The chain uses TRBV29-1 and TRBJ1-4; 9 positions match TRBD1. The junction had 6 bases not matched to a gene; V was cut back by 6 bases and J by 7 bases. This CDR3 is built from 13 residues. Germline CDR1 reads SQVTM; CDR2 reads ANQGSEA. This CDR3 is CSVRTGEGEKLFF. The CDR3 nucleotides read TGCAGCGTGCGGACAGGGGAGGGTGAAAAACTGTTTTTT.

The chain uses TRBV19 and TRBJ1-6, with 8 nucleotides matching TRBD1. Per germline, CDR1 LNHDA and CDR2 SQIVND (reference sequence). The V segment lost 5 bases and the J segment 9 bases; nucleotides outside the gene matches: 6. CDR3 length: 14 amino acids. This CDR3 is CASSSGQGSSPLHF. The CDR3 bases are TGTGCCAGTAGTTCCGGACAGGGCTCTTCACCCCTCCACTTT.

The CDR3 coding sequence is TGCGCCAGCAGCCTGTGGACAGGTCCCAATCAGCCCCAGCATTTT. It is translated as CASSLWTGPNQPQHF. The chain is built from TRBV5-1 and TRBJ1-5; 7 positions agree with TRBD1. CDR1 SGHRS and CDR2 YFSETQ come from the germline V gene. Losses at the gene ends were 4 bases for V and 3 bases for J; bases not matched to a gene: 7. The length of the CDR3 is 15 residues.

The table lists this clone with a count of one. CDR3 amino acids: CASALFPGQGYYEQYF. The CDR3 DNA follows: TGTGCCAGCGCCTTATTCCCGGGACAGGGGTACTACGAGCAGTACTTC. The chain carries TRBV5-6 and TRBJ2-7; 10 bases fit TRBD1. In germline, CDR1 is SGHDT, CDR2 YYEEEE. Trimming cost V 7 bases and J 3 bases; bases outside gene matches: 13. The CDR3 loop spans 16 amino acids.

The gene calls are TRBV30 and TRBJ1-3; no reliable D call. V lost 5 bases and J 0 bases, leaving 17 bases between the germline ends. The CDR3 is made up of 16 amino acids. From germline, CDR1 is GTSNPN and CDR2 SVGIG (reference sequence). The CDR3 DNA is TGTGCCTGGGCCGGGGTGGACGGCTACTCTGGAAACACCATATATTTT. This sequence encodes CAWAGVDGYSGNTIYF.

V usage is TRBV3-1 (or the pseudogene TRBV3-2) and J usage is TRBJ1-2; D perhaps matches TRBD1 (6 bases). The CDR3 totals 14 residues. Trimming cost V 1 base and J 7 bases, with 13 bases left between them. In germline, CDR1 is LGHDT, CDR2 YNNKEL (reference sequence). DNA for the CDR3: TGTGCCAGCAGCCAAGTGCAAGGGGGTGGTGGCTACACCTTC. Its protein product is CASSQVQGGGGYTF.

This chain uses TRBV9 with TRBJ2-5; TRBD1 agrees at 9 bases. Unmatched junction bases numbered 4, after V lost 2 bases and J lost 2 bases. The CDR3 extends over 15 amino acids. Germline CDR1 SGDLS, CDR2 YYNGEE. CDR3 residues: CASSVRDRVQETQYF. CDR3 bases: TGTGCCAGCAGCGTTCGGGACAGGGTACAAGAGACCCAGTACTTC.

The chain combines TRBV5-5 with TRBJ1-2; 7 bases fit TRBD1. There are 15 residues in the CDR3. Trimming cost V 0 bases and J 3 bases; bases outside gene matches: 5. The germline V gene encodes CDR1 SGHKS and CDR2 YYEKEE (reference sequence). CDR3 nucleotide sequence: TGTGCCAGCAGCTTGGAAAGGCAGGGGGACTATGGCTACACCTTC. This codes for CASSLERQGDYGYTF. The full variable domain, its missing parts supplied by reference TRBV5-5 and TRBJ1-2, is DAGVTQSPTHLIKTRGQQVTLRCSPISGHKSVSWYQQVLGQGPQFIFQYYEKEERGRGNFPDRFSARQFPNYSSELNVNALLLGDSALYLCASSLERQGDYGYTFGSGTRLTVV.

The rearrangement uses TRBV6-5 and TRBJ1-2; D is uncertain. V lost 2 bases to trimming and J lost 4 bases, with 2 bases between them. CDR3 length: 11 amino acids. CDR1 and CDR2 (germline): MNHEY, SVGAGI. CDR3: CASSYVYGYTF. CDR3 in DNA: TGTGCCAGCAGTTACGTCTATGGCTACACCTTC.

V usage is TRBV30 and J usage is TRBJ1-2, with 7 positions matching TRBD1. Looked up from germline, CDR1 is GTSNPN and CDR2 is SVGIG (reference sequence). Trimming removed 8 bases from V and 7 bases from J; junction bases left unmatched: 7. The CDR3 consists of 11 residues. The CDR3 loop is CARDRASGYTF. CDR3 bases: TGTGCCAGAGACAGGGCAAGTGGCTACACCTTC.

CDR3 in DNA: TGTGCCAGTAGCGCCGGGACAGGGACCTTTAATGAAAAACTGTTTTTT. It encodes CASSAGTGTFNEKLFF. The genes are TRBV19 and TRBJ1-4, with TRBD1 matching 9 bases. The CDR3 is 16 amino acids. In germline, CDR1 is LNHDA, CDR2 SQIVND (reference sequence). The V segment lost 6 bases and the J segment 4 bases; nucleotides outside the gene matches: 9.

This clone appeared a single time. The J gene is TRBJ1-4, the V gene TRBV30; D unresolved. V gave up 0 bases and J gave up 8 bases, with 16 bases separating them. This CDR3 is 15 amino acids long. Germline CDR1 and CDR2: GTSNPN and SVGIG (reference sequence). The CDR3 nucleotides read TGTGCCTGGAGTGTACGAGGAACGCGGTCGGAAAAACTGTTTTTT. This encodes CAWSVRGTRSEKLFF.

V gene TRBV6-5 combines with J gene TRBJ1-6, with D possibly matching TRBD1 (5 bases). CDR3 length: 14 residues. V lost 6 bases and J lost 0, with 6 bases in between. The germline gives CDR1 MNHEY, CDR2 SVGAGI. CDR3 nucleotides: TGTGCCAGCAGGGGACCCTCCTATAATTCACCCCTCCACTTT. This encodes CASRGPSYNSPLHF.

The rearrangement joins TRBV7-9 to TRBJ2-2; 12 bases map to TRBD2. Germline lookup yields CDR1 SEHNR and CDR2 FQNEAQ (reference sequence). The CDR3 spans 18 residues. With V trimmed by 5 bases and J by 11 bases, 18 bases remained unmatched. The DNA of the CDR3 is TGTGCCAGCAGCCTTTCCACGCGGACTAGCGGGATAATGAGTGAGCTGTTTTTT. It specifies CASSLSTRTSGIMSELFF.

This clone was seen ten or more times. The same CDR3 is also encoded by other DNA sequences in this sample. The rearrangement joins TRBV19 to TRBJ1-1; tentative D call: TRBD1 (5 bases). The CDR3 length is 13 residues. V was shortened by 6 bases and J by 0 bases, with 8 bases between the two germline ends. Germline V lookup: CDR1 LNHDA, CDR2 SQIVND (reference sequence). The CDR3 loop reads CASSDRLNTEAFF. In nucleotides, the CDR3 is TGTGCCAGTAGCGACAGACTGAACACTGAAGCTTTCTTT.